One and the same sample provided the 32 T cell receptor beta chains below, sequenced in a study of T-cell reconstitution after alpha-beta-depleted transplantation in children. The library targeted TCRbeta and was prepared with unique molecular identifiers. One entry per CDR3 protein, called by TCRdb with MiXCR from the PCR reads. Of 200,000 to 250,000 distinct CDR3 sequences listed, about 11% are singletons. The source was PBMCs, collected before TCRalphabeta/CD19-depleted stem cell transplant. The source of these receptors is a child younger than two with acute myeloid leukemia, due to receive a stem cell transplant.

This clonotype was detected ten times or more. The chain joins TRBV3-1 to TRBJ2-2; D is unclear. The CDR3 covers 13 residues. The ends were cut back, 1 base at V and 4 bases at J, with 4 bases in the middle. From germline, CDR1 is LGHDT and CDR2 YNNKEL (reference sequence). CDR3 DNA sequence: TGTGCCAGCAGCCAAGTCCGCACCGGGGAGCTGTTTTTT. It translates to CASSQVRTGELFF. Full variable domain (remainder filled in from reference TRBV3-1 and TRBJ2-2): DTAVSQTPKYLVTQMGNDKSIKCEQNLGHDTMYWYKQDSKKFLKIMFSYNNKELIINETVPNRFSPKSPDKAHLNLHINSLELGDSAVYFCASSQVRTGELFFGEGSRLTVL.

This clonotype was recorded many times. V usage is TRBV24-1 and J usage is TRBJ2-1; maybe TRBD2 (5 bases). Germline V lookup: CDR1 KGHDR, CDR2 SFDVKD. The V gene lost 1 base and the J gene lost 5 bases, with 11 bases spanning the gap. The CDR3 runs 15 residues. The chain's CDR3 is CATSDFPSRNNEQFF. The CDR3, as DNA: TGTGCCACCAGTGATTTCCCTAGCAGAAACAATGAGCAGTTCTTC.

This clonotype was counted many times. V and J are TRBV29-1 and TRBJ2-1, with 7 positions matching TRBD1. V trimming: 6 bases; J trimming: 10 bases; junction bases outside the gene matches: 9. The germline V gene encodes CDR1 SQVTM and CDR2 ANQGSEA. The CDR3 loop spans 12 amino acids. The chain's CDR3 is CSVYTGAGEQFF. As DNA, the CDR3 is TGCAGCGTCTACACAGGGGCAGGCGAGCAGTTCTTC.

For this clonotype: This may come from a read error, since a much larger clone is one base off. The chain links TRBV18 to TRBJ2-5, with D unclear. This CDR3 is 15 amino acids long. Germline V gene lookup returns CDR1 KGHSH and CDR2 LQKENI. The CDR3 protein is CVSSPPVKGKETQYF. The CDR3 coding sequence is TGTGTCAGCTCACCACCGGTAAAGGGAAAGGAGACCCAGTACTTC.

Ten or more counts support this clonotype. This chain uses TRBV6-1 with TRBJ1-5, with D possibly being TRBD1 (5 bases). Germline assignment: CDR1 MNHNS and CDR2 SASEGT. The V end lost 3 bases, the J end lost 0 bases, and 6 bases lay between the germline ends. This CDR3 comprises 14 residues. CDR3 in amino acids: CASSDTGSNQPQHF. As DNA, the CDR3 is TGTGCCAGCAGTGATACAGGTAGCAATCAGCCCCAGCATTTT.

The table lists this clonotype with many counts. This chain joins TRBV29-1 and TRBJ2-1, with 7 nucleotides matching TRBD2. The CDR3 covers 17 residues. V gave up 4 bases and J gave up 2 bases; unmatched junction bases: 14. The germline V gene encodes CDR1 SQVTM and CDR2 ANQGSEA. The CDR3 sequence is CSVGGDSGQSTYNEQFF. As DNA, the CDR3 is TGCAGCGTTGGAGGGGATAGCGGGCAGTCGACCTACAATGAGCAGTTCTTC.

The sample holds many counts of this clonotype. The chain has TRBV10-3 and TRBJ2-1; D is perhaps TRBD2 (6 bases). This CDR3 comprises 12 residues. V lost 7 bases to trimming and J lost 3 bases, with 7 bases between them. Germline CDR1 reads ENHRY; CDR2 reads SYGVKD. The CDR3 here is CAIKGLYNEQFF. As DNA, the CDR3 is TGTGCCATCAAGGGACTCTACAATGAGCAGTTCTTC.

This clonotype was observed many times. The rearrangement uses TRBV20-1 and TRBJ2-3, with D hard to call. The CDR3 runs to 12 residues. Per germline, CDR1 DFQATT and CDR2 SNEGSKA (reference sequence). Trimming pared 2 bases from V and 3 bases from J, leaving 6 bases between. The CDR3 spells CSARIGTDTQYF. The CDR3 coding sequence is TGCAGTGCTAGAATAGGGACAGATACGCAGTATTTT.

This clonotype was seen many times. The chain recombines TRBV7-9 with TRBJ1-2; D may be TRBD1 (5 bases). Germline V CDR1 and CDR2: SEHNR, FQNEAQ (reference sequence). V shed 5 bases and J shed 4 bases, with 14 bases lying between them. The CDR3 loop spans 14 amino acids. CDR3: CASSTWDLRYGYTF. CDR3 DNA: TGTGCCAGCAGCACCTGGGACCTCCGCTATGGCTACACCTTC.

This clonotype was seen repeatedly, ten times or more. CDR3 coding DNA: TGCGCCAGCAGCTTGGCAAGGGGCCGCTACTACGAGCAGTACTTC. Translating gives CASSLARGRYYEQYF. The J gene is TRBJ2-7, the V gene TRBV5-1; D perhaps matches TRBD1 (5 bases). The CDR3 consists of 15 residues. Trimming took off 0 bases at V and 3 bases at J, with 13 bases between the two ends. Germline V lookup: CDR1 SGHRS, CDR2 YFSETQ.

Concerning this clonotype: It may be a read error: a sequence one base away is much more abundant. The chain uses TRBV5-6 and TRBJ2-7; the D gene is possibly TRBD1 (7 bases). The CDR3 covers 16 residues. Trimming shortened V by 2 bases and J by 2 bases, and 17 bases separated the two germline ends. The germline CDR1 and CDR2 sequences are SGHDT and YYEEEE. The CDR3 here is CASSLGGRDRTYEQYF. DNA for the CDR3: TGTGCCAGCAGCTTAGGCGGGCGGGACAGAACCTACGAGCAGTACTTC.

This clonotype was picked up many times. This chain connects TRBV20-1 to TRBJ2-3; 7 positions agree with TRBD2. Germline assignment: CDR1 DFQATT and CDR2 SNEGSKA (reference sequence). The CDR3 length is 13 residues. Losses at the gene ends were 3 bases for V and 4 bases for J; bases not matched to a gene: 4. The CDR3 nucleotides are TGCAGTGCTAGCGGGAGGAGCGCAGATACGCAGTATTTT. Protein: CSASGRSADTQYF.

This sequence joins TRBV5-1 and TRBJ2-7; D might be TRBD1 (6 bases). CDR3 length: 14 residues. Trimming removed 5 bases from V and 3 bases from J, with 15 bases in between. CDR1 and CDR2 (germline): SGHRS, YFSETQ. The CDR3 DNA reads TGCGCCAGCAGTGCAGGGGAAGAGGACTACGAGCAGTACTTC. Translation: CASSAGEEDYEQYF.

This clonotype has a count of ten or more. The chain recombines TRBV20-1 with TRBJ1-1; weak D call: TRBD1 (5 bases). CDR1 is DFQATT and CDR2 is SNEGSKA in the germline V gene (reference sequence). The CDR3 length is 16 residues. V lost 5 bases and J 1 base, leaving 20 bases between the germline ends. The CDR3 reads CSAPPTGQGRNTEAFF. CDR3 DNA sequence: TGCAGTGCTCCCCCGACCGGCCAGGGCCGGAACACTGAAGCTTTCTTT.

Many counts were recorded for this clonotype. V and J are TRBV27 and TRBJ2-1; D is unresolved. V gave up 6 bases and J gave up 7 bases, with 13 bases separating them. The CDR3 is 13 residues long. Per germline, CDR1 MNHEY and CDR2 SMNVEV (reference sequence). The CDR3 loop is CASSPSRHNEQFF. The CDR3 coding sequence is TGTGCCAGCAGCCCTTCCCGGCATAATGAGCAGTTCTTC.

This clonotype has a count of ten or more. This chain joins TRBV9 and TRBJ1-2; possibly TRBD1 for D (5 bases). Germline assignment: CDR1 SGDLS and CDR2 YYNGEE. V lost 4 bases, J lost 8 bases, and 18 bases lay in between. This CDR3 is built from 14 residues. The CDR3 nucleotides are TGTGCCAGCAGCCCCGAATTGGGGGGGACCGGCTACACCTTC. Its translation is CASSPELGGTGYTF.

Ten or more counts support this clonotype. The V gene is TRBV10-1, the J gene TRBJ2-2; no definite D call. Per germline, CDR1 WNHNN and CDR2 SYGVQD (reference sequence). The CDR3 runs 15 residues. The ends were cut back, 6 bases at V and 4 bases at J, with 15 bases in the middle. The CDR3 DNA follows: TGCGCCAGCAGGGAGAGTTTGAGTTTCACCGGGGAGCTGTTTTTT. It translates to CASRESLSFTGELFF.

This clonotype was counted ten times or more. The genes are TRBV28 and TRBJ1-2; 8 positions match TRBD1. Germline CDR1 is MDHEN and CDR2 is SYDVKM. V gave up 7 bases and J gave up 2 bases; unmatched junction bases: 6. The CDR3 sequence is 14 residues long. The CDR3 nucleotides read TGTGCCAGCAAGAGACAGGGGAGGAACTATGGCTACACCTTC. The encoded protein is CASKRQGRNYGYTF.

This clonotype has a count of ten or more. This CDR3 is CASSRTGADTQYF. For the CDR3, the DNA is TGCGCCAGCAGCCGGACAGGGGCAGATACGCAGTATTTT. The chain is built from TRBV4-3 and TRBJ2-3; 9 nucleotides align to TRBD1. Losses at the gene ends were 4 bases for V and 4 bases for J; bases not matched to a gene: 0. The CDR3 sequence is 13 residues long. CDR1 is LGHNA and CDR2 is YSLEER in the germline V gene.

This clonotype occurred many times. V is TRBV28 and J is TRBJ2-7; 9 positions match TRBD1. This CDR3 contains 17 residues. V shed 5 bases, J shed 4 bases, and the junction held 15 bases outside the gene matches. Germline CDR1 MDHEN, CDR2 SYDVKM. The CDR3 here is CASSLTGTGIKAYEQYF. CDR3 DNA: TGTGCCAGCAGTCTTACCGGGACAGGGATAAAGGCTTACGAGCAGTACTTC.

This clonotype was seen repeatedly, ten times or more. The rearrangement links TRBV20-1 to TRBJ2-1, with TRBD2 matching over 12 bases. V was pared by 6 bases and J by 5 bases, with 8 bases of the junction left unmatched. Germline lookup yields CDR1 DFQATT and CDR2 SNEGSKA (reference sequence). This CDR3 region has 15 residues. CDR3 sequence: CSAKRWTSGDNEQFF. DNA for the CDR3: TGCAGTGCGAAGAGATGGACTAGCGGGGACAATGAGCAGTTCTTC.

In its sample, this clonotype was seen many times. The J gene is TRBJ1-1, the V gene TRBV19; D unresolved. This CDR3 has 13 residues. V lost 0 bases and J 8 bases, leaving 10 bases between the germline ends. Germline CDR1 is LNHDA and CDR2 is SQIVND (reference sequence). The CDR3 region has the DNA TGTGCCAGTAGTATAGATTTCGGCAGCGAAGCTTTCTTT. Amino acid sequence: CASSIDFGSEAFF. The full variable domain, in which reference TRBV19 and TRBJ1-1 provide the parts outside the CDR3, is DGGITQSPKYLFRKEGQNVTLSCEQNLNHDAMYWYRQDPGQGLRLIYYSQIVNDFQKGDIAEGYSVSREKKESFPLTVTSAQKNPTAFYLCASSIDFGSEAFFGQGTRLTVV.

In this sample, this clonotype turned up many times. The CDR3 region has the DNA TGTGCCAGCAGCTTATCTAGCGGGAGGTTCCAAGAGACCCAGTACTTC. It encodes CASSLSSGRFQETQYF. The V gene is TRBV6-5, the J gene TRBJ2-5, with 11 bases aligning to TRBD2. The CDR3 has 16 amino acids. J lost 1 base, V lost 6 bases, and 7 bases had no gene match. Germline V gives CDR1 MNHEY, CDR2 SVGAGI.

This clonotype was observed many times. The chain recombines TRBV12-3 or TRBV12-4 with TRBJ1-1; TRBD1 agrees at 7 bases. The CDR3 is 15 amino acids. Germline trimming cut 6 bases from V and 6 bases from J; bases unmatched to any gene: 13. CDR3 DNA sequence: TGTGCCAGCAGAACATTCCAGGGGGTGGTCGCTGAAGCTTTCTTT. Translating it yields CASRTFQGVVAEAFF.

As concerns this clonotype: Just one base apart from a much larger clone, this may be a read error. The V call is TRBV5-1, the J call TRBJ2-7; 7 nucleotides align to TRBD2. The germline V gene encodes CDR1 SGHRS and CDR2 YFSETQ. This CDR3 has 15 amino acids. The CDR3 DNA follows: TGCGCCAGCAAAAAGTTCCTAGCGGAGAGTTACGAGCAGTCCTTC. Its protein product is CASKKFLAESYEQSF.

In this sample, this clonotype turned up many times. The chain recombines TRBV7-8 with TRBJ1-2; 8 nucleotides line up with TRBD1. V lost 7 bases, J lost 7 bases, and 14 bases stayed unmatched. Per the germline V gene, CDR1 is SGHVS and CDR2 is FQNEAQ. This CDR3 comprises 15 residues. The CDR3 DNA follows: TGTGCCAGCACCTCGTCCCGGGACAGGCTCGGTGGCTACACCTTC. Amino acids: CASTSSRDRLGGYTF.

Regarding this clonotype: This could be a read error, since a much larger clone is one nucleotide away. J is TRBJ1-1 and V is TRBV5-5; possibly TRBD1 for D (5 bases). The CDR3 has 12 amino acids. Germline lookup yields CDR1 SGHKS and CDR2 YYEKEE (reference sequence). The CDR3 here is CAGSLAGYEAFF. The DNA of the CDR3 is TGTGCCGGCAGCTTGGCAGGGTACGAAGCTTTCTTT. The whole variable domain, filled in from reference TRBV5-5 and TRBJ1-1, reads DAGVTQSPTHLIKTRGQQVTLRCSPISGHKSVSWYQQVLGQGPQFIFQYYEKEERGRGNFPDRFSARQFPNYSSELNVNALLLGDSALYLCAGSLAGYEAFFGQGTRLTVV.

The chain links TRBV4-1 to TRBJ2-7; 7 nucleotides line up with TRBD1. Germline CDR1 and CDR2: MGHRA and YSYEKL. The CDR3 loop spans 14 amino acids. V shed 6 bases, J shed 3 bases, and the junction held 8 bases outside the gene matches. The CDR3 here is CASRRTGAGYEQYF. CDR3 DNA sequence: TGCGCCAGCAGGCGGACAGGTGCAGGCTACGAGCAGTACTTC.

This clonotype appeared many times. The gene calls are TRBV7-9 and TRBJ2-7, with no clear D. The CDR3 sequence is 12 residues long. Germline V lookup: CDR1 SEHNR, CDR2 FQNEAQ (reference sequence). V gave up 5 bases and J gave up 5 bases, with 10 bases separating them. The CDR3: CASSPQSNEQYF. CDR3 nucleotides: TGTGCCAGCAGCCCCCAGTCCAACGAGCAGTACTTC.

This clonotype was seen many times. This chain joins TRBV12-3 or TRBV12-4 and TRBJ1-5, with a tentative D call TRBD1 (6 bases). The CDR3 loop spans 14 amino acids. V lost 6 bases to trimming and J lost 3 bases, with 12 bases between them. The CDR3 sequence: CASRPTGPNQPQHF. As DNA, the CDR3 is TGTGCCAGCAGACCTACAGGGCCCAATCAGCCCCAGCATTTT.

This clonotype has at least ten counts. The chain is built from TRBV5-1 and TRBJ1-1; a weak D match, TRBD1 (5 bases). The germline V and J ends were trimmed by 0 bases and 4 bases, with 13 bases remaining between them. The CDR3 consists of 15 residues. Germline-derived CDR1 and CDR2 are SGHRS and YFSETQ. CDR3 protein: CASSLDPGRVTEAFF. DNA of the CDR3: TGCGCCAGCAGCTTGGATCCGGGGCGGGTCACTGAAGCTTTCTTT.

This clonotype was observed at least ten times. V and J are TRBV9 and TRBJ2-7; 8 bases align to TRBD2. CDR3 size: 16 residues. V gave up 3 bases and J gave up 1 base; unmatched junction bases: 9. CDR1 is SGDLS, CDR2 YYNGEE, per germline. The CDR3 nucleotides are TGTGCCAGCAGCGAGGGACTAGGCGCCAATTCCTACGAGCAGTACTTC. Translation gives CASSEGLGANSYEQYF.